The table lists the clone carrying this T cell receptor (beta chain) with many counts. This specimen comes from a study of glioma-infiltrating T cells. The iRepertoire nested amplicon-rescue multiplex PCR amplified TCR alpha and beta CDR3s from RNA. TCRdb re-called the multiplex PCR reads with MiXCR, one entry per CDR3 protein. The data hold about 200,000 distinct CDR3 sequences, with around 32% observed a single time. The specimen was glioma tissue, nonneoplastic brain tissue, or PBMCs (not recorded which). The TCR was taken from a human donor with low-grade glioma or glioblastoma, undergoing nonglioma brain surgery, or in good health (not recorded which).

The CDR3 sequence: CATSGPGWDEQFF. The CDR3 DNA follows: TGTGCCACCAGTGGTCCAGGGTGGGATGAGCAGTTCTTC. V and J are TRBV24-1 and TRBJ2-1, with D maybe TRBD1 (5 bases). V lost 5 bases and J 8 bases, leaving 12 bases between the germline ends. The CDR3 runs 13 residues. The V gene's germline CDR1 is KGHDR and CDR2 SFDVKD.